This entry features one T cell receptor beta chain sequence. The V and J ends lost 5 bases and 1 base respectively, with 12 bases between them. CDR1 is SNHLY, CDR2 FYNNEI, per germline. This CDR3 region has 14 residues. This record belongs to a study of blood T cell repertoires in COVID-19. Study-wide background: Researchers got acute and convalescent COVID-19 samples from the United States, Italy and Spain.

Profiling relied on immunoSEQ multiplex PCR, and the TCRdb table lists in-frame clones only, not all of them. There are about 270,000 clones in the sample; more than 85% occur only once, and approximately 2.6% lies in the top ten. The chain recombines TRBV2 with TRBJ2-7; TRBD2 is a possible D gene (5 bases). Sequencing used peripheral blood. The origin of this receptor is a person in their late teens or twenties with COVID-19, enrolled during active disease. In DNA form, the CDR3 reads TGTGCCAGCAGTTCCCTCGGGGATTCCTACGAGCAGTACTTC. Translation gives CASSSLGDSYEQYF.